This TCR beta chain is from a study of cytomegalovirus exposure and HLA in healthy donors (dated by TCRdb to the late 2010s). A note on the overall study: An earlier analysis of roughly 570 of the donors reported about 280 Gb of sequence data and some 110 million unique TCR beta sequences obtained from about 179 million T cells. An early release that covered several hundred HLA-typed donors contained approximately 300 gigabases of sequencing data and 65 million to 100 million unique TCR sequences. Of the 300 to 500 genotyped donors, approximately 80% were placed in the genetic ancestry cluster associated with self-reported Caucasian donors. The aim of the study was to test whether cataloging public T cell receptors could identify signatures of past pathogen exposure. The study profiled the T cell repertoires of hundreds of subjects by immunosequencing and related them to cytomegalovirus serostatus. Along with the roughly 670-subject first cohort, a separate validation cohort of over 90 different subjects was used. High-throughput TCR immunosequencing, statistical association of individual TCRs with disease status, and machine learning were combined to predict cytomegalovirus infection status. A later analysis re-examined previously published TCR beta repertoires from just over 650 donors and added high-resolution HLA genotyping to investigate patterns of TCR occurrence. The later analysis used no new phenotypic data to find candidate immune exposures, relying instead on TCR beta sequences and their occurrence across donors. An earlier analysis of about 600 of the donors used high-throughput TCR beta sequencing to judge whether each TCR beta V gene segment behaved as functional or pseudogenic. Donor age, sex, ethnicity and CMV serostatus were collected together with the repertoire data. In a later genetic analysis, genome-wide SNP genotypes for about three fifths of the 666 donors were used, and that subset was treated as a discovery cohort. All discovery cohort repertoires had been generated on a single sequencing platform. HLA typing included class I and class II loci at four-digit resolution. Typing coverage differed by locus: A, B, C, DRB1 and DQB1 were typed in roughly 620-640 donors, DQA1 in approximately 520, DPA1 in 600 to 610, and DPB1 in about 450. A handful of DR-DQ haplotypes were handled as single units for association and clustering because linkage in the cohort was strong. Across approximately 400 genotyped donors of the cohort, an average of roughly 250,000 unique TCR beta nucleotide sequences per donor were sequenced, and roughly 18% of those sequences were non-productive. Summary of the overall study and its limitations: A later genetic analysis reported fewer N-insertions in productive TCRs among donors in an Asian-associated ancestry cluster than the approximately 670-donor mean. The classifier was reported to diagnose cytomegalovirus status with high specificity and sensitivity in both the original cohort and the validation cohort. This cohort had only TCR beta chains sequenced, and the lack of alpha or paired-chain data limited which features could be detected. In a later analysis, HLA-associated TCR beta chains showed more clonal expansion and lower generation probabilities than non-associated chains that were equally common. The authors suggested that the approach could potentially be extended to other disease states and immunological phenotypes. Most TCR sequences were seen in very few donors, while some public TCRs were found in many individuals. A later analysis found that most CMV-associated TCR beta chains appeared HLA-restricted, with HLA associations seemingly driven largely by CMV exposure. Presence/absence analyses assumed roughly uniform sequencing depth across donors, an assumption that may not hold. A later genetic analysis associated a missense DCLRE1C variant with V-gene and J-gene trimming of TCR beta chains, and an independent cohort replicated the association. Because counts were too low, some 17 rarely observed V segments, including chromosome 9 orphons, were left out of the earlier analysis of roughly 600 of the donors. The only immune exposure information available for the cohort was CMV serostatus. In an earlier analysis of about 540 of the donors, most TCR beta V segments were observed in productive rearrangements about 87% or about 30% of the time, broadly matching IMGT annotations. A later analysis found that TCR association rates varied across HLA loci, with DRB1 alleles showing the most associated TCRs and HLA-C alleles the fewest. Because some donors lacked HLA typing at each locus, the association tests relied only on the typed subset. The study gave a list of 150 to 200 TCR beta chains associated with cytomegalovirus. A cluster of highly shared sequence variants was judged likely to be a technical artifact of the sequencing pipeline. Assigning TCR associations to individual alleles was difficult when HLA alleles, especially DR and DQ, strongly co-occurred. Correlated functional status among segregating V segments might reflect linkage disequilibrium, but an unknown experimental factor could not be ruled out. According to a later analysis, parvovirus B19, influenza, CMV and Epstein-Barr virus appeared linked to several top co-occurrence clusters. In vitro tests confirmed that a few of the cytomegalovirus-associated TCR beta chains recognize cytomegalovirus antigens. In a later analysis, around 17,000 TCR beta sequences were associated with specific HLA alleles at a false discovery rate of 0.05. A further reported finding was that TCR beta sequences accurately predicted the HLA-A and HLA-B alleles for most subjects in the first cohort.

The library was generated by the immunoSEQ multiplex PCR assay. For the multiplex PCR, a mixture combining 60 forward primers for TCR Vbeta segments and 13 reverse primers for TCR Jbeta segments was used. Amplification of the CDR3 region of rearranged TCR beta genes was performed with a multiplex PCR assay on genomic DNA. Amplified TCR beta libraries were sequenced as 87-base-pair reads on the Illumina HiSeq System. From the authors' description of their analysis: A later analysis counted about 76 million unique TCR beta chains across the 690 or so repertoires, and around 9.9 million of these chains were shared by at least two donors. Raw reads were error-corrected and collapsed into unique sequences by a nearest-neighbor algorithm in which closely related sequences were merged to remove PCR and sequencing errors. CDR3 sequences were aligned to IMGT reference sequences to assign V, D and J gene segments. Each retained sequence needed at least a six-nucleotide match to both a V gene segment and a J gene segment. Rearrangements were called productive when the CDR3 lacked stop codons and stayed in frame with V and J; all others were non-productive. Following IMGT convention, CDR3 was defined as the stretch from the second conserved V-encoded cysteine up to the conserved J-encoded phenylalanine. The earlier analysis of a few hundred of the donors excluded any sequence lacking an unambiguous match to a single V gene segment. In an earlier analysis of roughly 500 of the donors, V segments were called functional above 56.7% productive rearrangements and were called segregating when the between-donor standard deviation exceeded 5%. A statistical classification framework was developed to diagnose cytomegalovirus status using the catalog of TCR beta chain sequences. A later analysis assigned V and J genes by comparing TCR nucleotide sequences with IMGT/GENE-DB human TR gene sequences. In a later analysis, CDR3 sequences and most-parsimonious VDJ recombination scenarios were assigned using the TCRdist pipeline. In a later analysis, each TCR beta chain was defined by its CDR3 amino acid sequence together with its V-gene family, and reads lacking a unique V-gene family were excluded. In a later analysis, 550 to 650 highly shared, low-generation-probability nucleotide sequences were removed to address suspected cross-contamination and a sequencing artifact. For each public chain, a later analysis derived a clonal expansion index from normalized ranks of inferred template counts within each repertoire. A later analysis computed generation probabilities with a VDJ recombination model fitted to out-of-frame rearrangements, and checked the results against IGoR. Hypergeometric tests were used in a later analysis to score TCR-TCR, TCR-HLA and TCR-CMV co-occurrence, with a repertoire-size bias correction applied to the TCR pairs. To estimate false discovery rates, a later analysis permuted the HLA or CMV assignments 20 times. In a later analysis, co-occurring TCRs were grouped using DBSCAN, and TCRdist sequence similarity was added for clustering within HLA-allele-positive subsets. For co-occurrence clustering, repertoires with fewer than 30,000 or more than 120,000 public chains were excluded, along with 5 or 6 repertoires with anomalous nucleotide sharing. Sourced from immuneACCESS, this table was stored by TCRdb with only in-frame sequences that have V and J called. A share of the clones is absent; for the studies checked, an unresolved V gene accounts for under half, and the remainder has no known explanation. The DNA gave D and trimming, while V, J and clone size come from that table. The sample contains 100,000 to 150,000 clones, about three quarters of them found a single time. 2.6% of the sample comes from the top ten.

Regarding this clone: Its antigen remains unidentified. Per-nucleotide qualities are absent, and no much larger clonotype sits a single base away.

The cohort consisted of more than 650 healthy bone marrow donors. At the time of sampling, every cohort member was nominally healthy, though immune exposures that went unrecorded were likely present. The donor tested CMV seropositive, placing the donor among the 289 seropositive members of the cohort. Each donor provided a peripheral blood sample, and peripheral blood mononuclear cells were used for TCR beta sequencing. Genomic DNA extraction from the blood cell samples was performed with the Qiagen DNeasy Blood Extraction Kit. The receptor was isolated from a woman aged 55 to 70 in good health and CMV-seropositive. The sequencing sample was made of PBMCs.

CDR3 reads: CASSLSSGSTEAFF. The DNA sequence is as follows: TGTGCCAGCAGTTTATCTTCAGGGTCGACTGAAGCTTTCTTT. This chain joins TRBV27 to TRBJ1-1, with a tentative D gene TRBD1 over 5 matching bases. According to the germline V gene (reference sequence), CDR1 reads MNHEY and CDR2 reads SMNVEV. V and J lose 0 bases and 5 bases, and a span of 10 bases separates them. Including the terminal cysteine and phenylalanine, the CDR3 comprises 14 residues. The entry retains the CDR3 DNA only, 42 bases that are in frame from base 1.